Presented here are 23 T cell receptor beta chains from one specimen sequenced in a study of T cell changes during pregnancy in multiple sclerosis. Profiling relied on immunoSEQ multiplex PCR, and the TCRdb table lists in-frame clones only, not all of them. The sample carries some 99,000 clones, approximately 93% recorded once. Sample: peripheral blood, taken after pregnancy. Receptors originate from a female donor with multiple sclerosis, enrolled in a pregnancy study.

The chain combines TRBV28 with TRBJ1-2; 9 bases are shared with TRBD1. J lost 1 base, V lost 7 bases, and 7 bases had no gene match. From germline, CDR1 is MDHEN and CDR2 SYDVKM. The CDR3 sequence is 15 residues long. CDR3 residues: CASTLTGGFNYGYTF. The CDR3 DNA follows: TGTGCCAGCACTCTAACAGGGGGCTTTAACTATGGCTACACCTTC.

The V gene is TRBV6-1, the J gene TRBJ1-2; 7 bases align to TRBD1. J gave up 8 bases and V 9 bases, and 18 bases lay outside the gene matches. The CDR3 loop spans 15 amino acids. Germline-derived CDR1 and CDR2 are MNHNS and SASEGT. The CDR3 DNA reads TGTGCCAGGCCGAACAGGGGCGCCCTGGGAGAGGGCTACACCTTC. Encoded protein: CARPNRGALGEGYTF.

The chain recombines TRBV27 with TRBJ2-5, with D hard to call. The CDR3 contains 13 residues. The V end was cut by 5 bases, the J end by 7 bases, with 14 bases between. Per the germline V gene, CDR1 is MNHEY and CDR2 is SMNVEV (reference sequence). CDR3 protein: CASSGRNPATQYF. The DNA for the CDR3 is TGTGCCAGCAGTGGGCGCAATCCAGCGACCCAGTACTTC.

This chain joins TRBV9 and TRBJ2-1; TRBD2 agrees at 9 bases. The CDR3 spans 16 residues. Germline lookup yields CDR1 SGDLS and CDR2 YYNGEE. V lost 2 bases, J lost 0 bases, and 3 bases stayed unmatched. The CDR3 bases are TGTGCCAGCAGCGTTCTAGCGGGGAGCTCCTACAATGAGCAGTTCTTC. It is translated as CASSVLAGSSYNEQFF.

This sequence joins TRBV5-5 and TRBJ1-1; the match to TRBD1 covers 7 bases. Germline V gives CDR1 SGHKS, CDR2 YYEKEE (reference sequence). The trim removed 7 bases at V and 1 base at J, leaving 10 bases unmatched. The CDR3 spans 15 residues. CDR3 sequence: CASGIGQAANTEAFF. In DNA, the CDR3 is TGTGCCAGCGGAATAGGACAGGCGGCGAACACTGAAGCTTTCTTT. Using reference TRBV5-5 and TRBJ1-1 for the parts outside the CDR3, the full variable domain is DAGVTQSPTHLIKTRGQQVTLRCSPISGHKSVSWYQQVLGQGPQFIFQYYEKEERGRGNFPDRFSARQFPNYSSELNVNALLLGDSALYLCASGIGQAANTEAFFGQGTRLTVV.

V and J are TRBV10-3 and TRBJ2-1; TRBD2 agrees at 11 bases. Germline CDR1 ENHRY, CDR2 SYGVKD. V shed 2 bases, J shed 9 bases, and the junction held 6 bases outside the gene matches. The CDR3 runs to 15 residues. CDR3 DNA sequence: TGTGCCATCAGTGAGCCTTTACTAGCGGGAGCTGAGCAGTTCTTC. This encodes CAISEPLLAGAEQFF.

V and J are TRBV15 and TRBJ2-1, with 8 nucleotides matching TRBD2. Germline trimming cut 3 bases from V and 6 bases from J; bases unmatched to any gene: 1. CDR1 and CDR2 (germline): LNHNV, YYDKDF (reference sequence). The CDR3 length is 13 residues. CDR3 region: CATSSTSGNEQFF. CDR3 DNA: TGTGCCACCAGCAGCACTAGCGGCAATGAGCAGTTCTTC.

The CDR3 nucleotides read TGCGCCAGCAGACCTATAGCGTTAGCCTACAATGAGCAGTTCTTC. Translated, it gives CASRPIALAYNEQFF. This chain joins TRBV4-1 and TRBJ2-1, with D perhaps TRBD2 (5 bases). CDR1 is MGHRA, CDR2 YSYEKL, per germline. The V end was cut by 6 bases, the J end by 2 bases, with 14 bases between. This CDR3 spans 15 amino acids.

This chain connects TRBV5-5 to TRBJ2-5; no reliable D call. V gave up 3 bases and J gave up 2 bases, with 8 bases separating them. The V gene's germline CDR1 is SGHKS and CDR2 YYEKEE (reference sequence). The length of the CDR3 is 13 residues. The chain's CDR3 is CASSSPLQETQYF. The CDR3 region has the DNA TGTGCCAGCAGCTCGCCCCTACAAGAGACCCAGTACTTC.

The chain links TRBV18 to TRBJ1-5; TRBD1 aligns across 7 bases. Germline V CDR1 and CDR2: KGHSH, LQKENI. V shed 2 bases and J 0 bases; nucleotides not matched to a gene: 19. The CDR3 sequence is 21 residues long. CDR3 sequence reads: CASSPDAADRSTGYSNQPQHF. In nucleotides, the CDR3 is TGTGCCAGCTCACCAGACGCCGCGGACAGGTCAACGGGTTATAGCAATCAGCCCCAGCATTTT.

The V call is TRBV4-2, the J call TRBJ1-1; no clear D. V dropped 5 bases and J dropped 5 bases, with 9 bases sitting between them. CDR1 and CDR2 (germline): LGHNA, YNFKEQ. The CDR3 runs to 12 residues. The CDR3 sequence is CASSSARTEAFF. The CDR3 DNA follows: TGTGCCAGCAGCTCTGCCAGGACTGAAGCTTTCTTT.

The chain joins TRBV10-1 to TRBJ2-1, with TRBD2 matching 8 bases. The junction had 9 bases not matched to a gene; V was cut back by 2 bases and J by 9 bases. Per germline, CDR1 WNHNN and CDR2 SYGVQD (reference sequence). The CDR3 has 15 residues. In DNA form, the CDR3 reads TGCGCCAGCAGTGAGAGCGGCACGGGAGGGGGTGAGCAGTTCTTC. Translated: CASSESGTGGGEQFF.

The chain links TRBV2 to TRBJ2-3; 15 bases agree with TRBD2. Germline assignment: CDR1 SNHLY and CDR2 FYNNEI. V shed 4 bases and J 0 bases; nucleotides not matched to a gene: 8. The CDR3 is 19 residues long. This CDR3 is CASSGTSGRVLSSTDTQYF. The CDR3 bases are TGTGCCAGCAGTGGGACTAGCGGGAGGGTTCTATCTAGCACAGATACGCAGTATTTT.

The rearrangement joins TRBV15 to TRBJ1-5; unclear D gene. Germline lookup yields CDR1 LNHNV and CDR2 YYDKDF (reference sequence). The CDR3 sequence is 12 residues long. V was shortened by 3 bases and J by 6 bases, with 6 bases between the two germline ends. This chain's CDR3 is CATSSPSQPQHF. The CDR3 nucleotides read TGTGCCACCAGCAGCCCATCTCAGCCCCAGCATTTT.

The chain is built from TRBV29-1 and TRBJ2-1; TRBD1 matches at 8 bases. Germline V gene sequence: CDR1 SQVTM, CDR2 ANQGSEA. With V trimmed by 4 bases and J by 6 bases, 2 bases remained unmatched. This CDR3 is built from 12 residues. The CDR3 DNA reads as TGCAGCGTTGCCGGGACAGGCAATGAGCAGTTCTTC. This codes for CSVAGTGNEQFF.

The rearrangement joins TRBV21-1 to TRBJ2-7; TRBD1 is the table's D call, not checked against the DNA. TRBV21-1 is designated a pseudogene. The CDR3 is 15 residues long. DNA of the CDR3: TGTGCCAGCAGCAATCCGGGACAGGGAGCCTACGAGCAGTACTTC. It specifies CASSNPGQGAYEQYF.

V usage is TRBV27 and J usage is TRBJ2-7; 8 bases are shared with TRBD2. The germline V gene has CDR1 MNHEY and CDR2 SMNVEV (reference sequence). This CDR3 has 14 amino acids. Trimming at V came to 5 bases and at J to 6 bases, leaving 9 bases not matched to a gene. The CDR3 here is CASSPLSGSSEQYF. The DNA for the CDR3 is TGTGCCAGCAGTCCCCTAAGCGGGAGCAGCGAGCAGTACTTC.

The chain links TRBV2 to TRBJ2-3, with TRBD2 matching over 13 bases. Germline V CDR1 and CDR2: SNHLY, FYNNEI. V shed 8 bases, J shed 2 bases, and the junction held 10 bases outside the gene matches. The CDR3 totals 17 residues. The CDR3 reads CASFVGTSGENTDTQYF. CDR3 nucleotide sequence: TGTGCCAGCTTCGTGGGGACTAGCGGGGAGAACACAGATACGCAGTATTTT.

This chain uses TRBV25-1 with TRBJ1-2; D may be TRBD1 (6 bases). The V gene's germline CDR1 is MGHDK and CDR2 SYGVNS. The CDR3 has 14 amino acids. V lost 2 bases to trimming and J lost 3 bases, with 10 bases between them. Here the CDR3 DNA reads TGTGCCAGCAGTGAACTAAGACAGGACTATGGCTACACCTTC. Translating it yields CASSELRQDYGYTF.

J is TRBJ2-7 and V is TRBV6-4; 8 bases align to TRBD1. This CDR3 comprises 14 residues. Germline V lookup: CDR1 MRHNA, CDR2 SNTAGT. V trimming: 3 bases; J trimming: 5 bases; junction bases outside the gene matches: 6. CDR3 amino acids: CASSEVAGGHEQYF. The CDR3 DNA reads TGTGCCAGCAGTGAAGTGGCAGGGGGCCACGAGCAGTACTTC.

This chain links TRBV28 with TRBJ1-2; D unresolved. Per the germline V gene, CDR1 is MDHEN and CDR2 is SYDVKM. This CDR3 is 12 amino acids long. Trimming stripped 6 bases from V and 1 base from J, with 6 bases between. CDR3 sequence reads: CASRIRNYGYTF. The CDR3 nucleotides are TGTGCCAGCAGAATCCGTAACTATGGCTACACCTTC.

This chain joins TRBV5-1 and TRBJ2-1; TRBD2 aligns across 9 bases. The V and J ends lost 4 bases and 3 bases, in that order; junction bases with no gene match: 11. The CDR3 sequence is 17 residues long. CDR1 SGHRS and CDR2 YFSETQ come from the germline V gene. CDR3 nucleotides: TGCGCCAGCAGCCAACCCCGATTAGCGGGAGACTACAATGAGCAGTTCTTC. Translated, it gives CASSQPRLAGDYNEQFF. The entire variable domain, with the rest obtained from reference TRBV5-1 and TRBJ2-1, is as follows: KAGVTQTPRYLIKTRGQQVTLSCSPISGHRSVSWYQQTPGQGLQFLFEYFSETQRNKGNFPGRFSGRQFSNSRSEMNVSTLELGDSALYLCASSQPRLAGDYNEQFFGPGTRLTVL.

The chain recombines TRBV28 with TRBJ1-1; 9 bases agree with TRBD1. Germline V CDR1 and CDR2: MDHEN, SYDVKM. The CDR3 totals 17 residues. V trimming: 4 bases; J trimming: 1 base; junction bases outside the gene matches: 10. In DNA form, the CDR3 reads TGTGCCAGCAGTTGGCCGGGACAGGGCTTGGGGAACACTGAAGCTTTCTTT. Protein product: CASSWPGQGLGNTEAFF.